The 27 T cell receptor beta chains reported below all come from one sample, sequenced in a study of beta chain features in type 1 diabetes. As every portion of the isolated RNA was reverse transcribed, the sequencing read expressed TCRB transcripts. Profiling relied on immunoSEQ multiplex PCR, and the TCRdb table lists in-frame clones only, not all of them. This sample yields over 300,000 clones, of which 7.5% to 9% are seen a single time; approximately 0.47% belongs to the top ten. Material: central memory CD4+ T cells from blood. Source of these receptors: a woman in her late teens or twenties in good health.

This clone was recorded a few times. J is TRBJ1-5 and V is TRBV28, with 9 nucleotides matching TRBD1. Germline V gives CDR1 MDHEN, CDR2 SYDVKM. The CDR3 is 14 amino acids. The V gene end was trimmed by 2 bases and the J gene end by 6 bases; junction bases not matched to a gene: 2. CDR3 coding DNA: TGTGCCAGCAGTTTAACAGGGGGCCCTCAGCCCCAGCATTTT. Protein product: CASSLTGGPQPQHF.

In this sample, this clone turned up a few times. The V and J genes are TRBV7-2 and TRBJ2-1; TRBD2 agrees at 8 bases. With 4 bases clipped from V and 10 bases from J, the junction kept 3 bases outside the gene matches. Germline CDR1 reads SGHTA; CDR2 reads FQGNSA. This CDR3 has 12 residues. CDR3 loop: CASSWSGREQFF. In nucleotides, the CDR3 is TGTGCCAGCAGCTGGAGCGGGAGAGAGCAGTTCTTC.

The CDR3 nucleotides read TGTGCCAGCAGCCAGGGGAGCGAGCAGTACTTC. Protein product: CASSQGSEQYF. This chain joins TRBV7-2 and TRBJ2-7, with D perhaps TRBD1 (6 bases). Trimming pared 5 bases from V and 6 bases from J, leaving 8 bases between. The CDR3 spans 11 residues. Germline assignment: CDR1 SGHTA and CDR2 FQGNSA.

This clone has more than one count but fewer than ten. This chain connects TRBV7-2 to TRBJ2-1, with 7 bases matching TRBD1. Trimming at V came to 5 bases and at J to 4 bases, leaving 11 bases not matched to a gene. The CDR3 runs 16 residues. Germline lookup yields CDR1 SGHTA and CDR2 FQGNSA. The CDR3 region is CASSPNTGVEYNEQFF. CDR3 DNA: TGTGCCAGCAGCCCGAACACAGGGGTAGAATACAATGAGCAGTTCTTC. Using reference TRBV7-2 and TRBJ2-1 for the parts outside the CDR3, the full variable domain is GAGVSQSPSNKVTEKGKDVELRCDPISGHTALYWYRQSLGQGLEFLIYFQGNSAPDKSGLPSDRFSAERTGGSVSTLTIQRTQQEDSAVYLCASSPNTGVEYNEQFFGPGTRLTVL.

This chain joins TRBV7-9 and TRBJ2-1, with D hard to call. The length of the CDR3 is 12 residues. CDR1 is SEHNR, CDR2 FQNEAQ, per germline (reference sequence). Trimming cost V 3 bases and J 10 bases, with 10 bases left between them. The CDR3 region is CASSFHTLEQFF. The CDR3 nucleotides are TGTGCCAGCAGCTTTCATACCTTGGAGCAGTTCTTC.

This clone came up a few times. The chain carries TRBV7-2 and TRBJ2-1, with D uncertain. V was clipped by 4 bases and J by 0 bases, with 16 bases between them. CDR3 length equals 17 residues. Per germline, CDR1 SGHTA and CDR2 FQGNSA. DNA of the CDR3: TGTGCCAGCAGCTCCCTAGGATTAGGATCCTCCTACAATGAGCAGTTCTTC. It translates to CASSSLGLGSSYNEQFF. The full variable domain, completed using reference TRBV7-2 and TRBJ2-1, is GAGVSQSPSNKVTEKGKDVELRCDPISGHTALYWYRQSLGQGLEFLIYFQGNSAPDKSGLPSDRFSAERTGGSVSTLTIQRTQQEDSAVYLCASSSLGLGSSYNEQFFGPGTRLTVL.

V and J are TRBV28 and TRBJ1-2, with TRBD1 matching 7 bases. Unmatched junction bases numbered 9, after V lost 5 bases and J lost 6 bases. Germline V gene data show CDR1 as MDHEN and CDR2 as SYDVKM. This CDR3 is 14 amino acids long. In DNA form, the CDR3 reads TGTGCCAGCAGTCAAACCAACAGGGGTAATGGCTACACCTTC. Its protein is CASSQTNRGNGYTF.

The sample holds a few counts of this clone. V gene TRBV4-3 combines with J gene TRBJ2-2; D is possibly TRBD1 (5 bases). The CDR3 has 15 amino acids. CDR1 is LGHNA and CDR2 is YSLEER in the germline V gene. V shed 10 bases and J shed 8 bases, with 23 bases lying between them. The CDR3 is CATSHVRAAPGELFF. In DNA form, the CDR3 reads TGCGCCACCTCGCACGTCAGGGCGGCGCCGGGGGAGCTGTTTTTT.

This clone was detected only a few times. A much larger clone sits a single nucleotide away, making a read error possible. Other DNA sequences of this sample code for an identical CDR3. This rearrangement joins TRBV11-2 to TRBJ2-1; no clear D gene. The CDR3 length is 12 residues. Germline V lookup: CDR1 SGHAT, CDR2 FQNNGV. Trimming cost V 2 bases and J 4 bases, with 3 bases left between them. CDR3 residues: CASSLTYNEQFF. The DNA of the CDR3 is TGTGCCAGCAGCTTAACGTACAATGAGCAGTTCTTC.

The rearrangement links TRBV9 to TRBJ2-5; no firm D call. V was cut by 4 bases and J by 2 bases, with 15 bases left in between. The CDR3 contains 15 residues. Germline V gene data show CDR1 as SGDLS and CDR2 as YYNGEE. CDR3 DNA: TGTGCCAGCAGCCGCGATCGCGGCCAACAAGAGACCCAGTACTTC. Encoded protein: CASSRDRGQQETQYF.

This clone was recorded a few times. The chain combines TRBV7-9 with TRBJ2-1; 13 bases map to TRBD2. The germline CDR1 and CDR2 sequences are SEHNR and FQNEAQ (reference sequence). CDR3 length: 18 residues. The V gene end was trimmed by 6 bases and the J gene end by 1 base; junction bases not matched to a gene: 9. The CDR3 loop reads CASRTPGLAGLSYNEQFF. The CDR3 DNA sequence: TGTGCCAGCAGGACCCCGGGACTAGCGGGATTATCCTACAATGAGCAGTTCTTC.

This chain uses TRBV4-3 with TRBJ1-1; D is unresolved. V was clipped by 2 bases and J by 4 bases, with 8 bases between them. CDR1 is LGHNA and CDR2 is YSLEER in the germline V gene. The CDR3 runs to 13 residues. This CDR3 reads CASSQSIFTEAFF. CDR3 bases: TGCGCCAGCAGCCAATCGATCTTCACTGAAGCTTTCTTT.

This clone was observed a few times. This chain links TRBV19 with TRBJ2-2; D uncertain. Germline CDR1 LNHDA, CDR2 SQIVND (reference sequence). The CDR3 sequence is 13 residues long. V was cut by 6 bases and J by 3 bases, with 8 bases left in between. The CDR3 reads CASSPQHTGELFF. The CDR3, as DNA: TGTGCCAGTAGCCCTCAACACACCGGGGAGCTGTTTTTT.

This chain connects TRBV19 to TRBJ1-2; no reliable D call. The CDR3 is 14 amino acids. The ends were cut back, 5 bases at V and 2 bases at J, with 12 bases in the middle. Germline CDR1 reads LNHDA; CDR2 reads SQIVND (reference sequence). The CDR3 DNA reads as TGTGCCAGTAGTTTTCAACACGTCAACTATGGCTACACCTTC. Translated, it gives CASSFQHVNYGYTF.

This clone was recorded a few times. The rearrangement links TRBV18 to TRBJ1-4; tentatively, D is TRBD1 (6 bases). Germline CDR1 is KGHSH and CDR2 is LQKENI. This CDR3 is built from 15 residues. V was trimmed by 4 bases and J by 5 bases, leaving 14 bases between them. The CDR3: CASSLTDRRNEKLFF. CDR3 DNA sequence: TGTGCCAGCTCACTAACAGACAGGAGAAATGAAAAACTGTTTTTT.

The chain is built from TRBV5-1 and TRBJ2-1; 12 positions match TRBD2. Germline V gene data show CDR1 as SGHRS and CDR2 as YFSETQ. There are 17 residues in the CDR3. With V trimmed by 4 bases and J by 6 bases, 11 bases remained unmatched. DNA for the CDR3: TGCGCCAGCAGCACACCGCTAGCGGGAGGGGCCCGCAATGAGCAGTTCTTC. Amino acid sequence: CASSTPLAGGARNEQFF.

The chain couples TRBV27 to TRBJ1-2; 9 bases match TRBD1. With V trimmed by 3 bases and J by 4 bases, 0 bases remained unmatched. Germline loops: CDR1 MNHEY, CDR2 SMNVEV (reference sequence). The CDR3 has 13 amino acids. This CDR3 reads CASSLTGGYGYTF. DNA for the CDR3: TGTGCCAGCAGTTTGACAGGGGGCTATGGCTACACCTTC.

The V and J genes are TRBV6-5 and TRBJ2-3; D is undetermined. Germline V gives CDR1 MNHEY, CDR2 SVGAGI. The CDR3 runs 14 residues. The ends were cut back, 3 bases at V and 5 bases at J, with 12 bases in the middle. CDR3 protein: CASSYGWNRDTQYF. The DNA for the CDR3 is TGTGCCAGCAGTTATGGCTGGAATCGAGATACGCAGTATTTT.

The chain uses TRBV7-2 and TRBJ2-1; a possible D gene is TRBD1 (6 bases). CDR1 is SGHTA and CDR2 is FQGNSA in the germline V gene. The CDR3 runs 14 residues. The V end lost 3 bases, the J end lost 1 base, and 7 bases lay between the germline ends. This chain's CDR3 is CASSFQGSYNEQFF. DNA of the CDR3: TGTGCCAGCAGCTTTCAGGGGTCCTACAATGAGCAGTTCTTC.

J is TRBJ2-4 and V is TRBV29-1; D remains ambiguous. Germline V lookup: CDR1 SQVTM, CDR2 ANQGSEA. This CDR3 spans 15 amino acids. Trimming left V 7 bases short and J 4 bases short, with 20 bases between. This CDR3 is CSAGEASLLKNIQYF. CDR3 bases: TGCAGCGCTGGCGAGGCGAGTTTGCTAAAAAACATTCAGTACTTC.

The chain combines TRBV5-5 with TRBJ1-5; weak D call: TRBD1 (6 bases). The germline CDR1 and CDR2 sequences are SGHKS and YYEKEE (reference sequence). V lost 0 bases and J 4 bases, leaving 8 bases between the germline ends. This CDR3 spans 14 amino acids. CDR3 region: CASSLGQVNQPQHF. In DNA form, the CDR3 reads TGTGCCAGCAGCTTGGGACAGGTTAATCAGCCCCAGCATTTT. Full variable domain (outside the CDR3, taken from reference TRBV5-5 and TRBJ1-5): DAGVTQSPTHLIKTRGQQVTLRCSPISGHKSVSWYQQVLGQGPQFIFQYYEKEERGRGNFPDRFSARQFPNYSSELNVNALLLGDSALYLCASSLGQVNQPQHFGDGTRLSIL.

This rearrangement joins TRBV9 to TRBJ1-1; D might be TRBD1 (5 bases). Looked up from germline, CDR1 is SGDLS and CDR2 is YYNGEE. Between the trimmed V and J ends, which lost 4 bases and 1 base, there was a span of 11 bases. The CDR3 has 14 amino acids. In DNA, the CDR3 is TGTGCCAGCAGCCCAAGGACAACGAACACTGAAGCTTTCTTT. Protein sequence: CASSPRTTNTEAFF.

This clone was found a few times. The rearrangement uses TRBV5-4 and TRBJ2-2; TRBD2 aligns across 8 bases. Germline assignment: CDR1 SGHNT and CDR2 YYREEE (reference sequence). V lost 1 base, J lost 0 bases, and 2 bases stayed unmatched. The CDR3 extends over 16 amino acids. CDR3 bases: TGTGCCAGCAGCTTGCCACTAGCGGCGAACACCGGGGAGCTGTTTTTT. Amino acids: CASSLPLAANTGELFF.

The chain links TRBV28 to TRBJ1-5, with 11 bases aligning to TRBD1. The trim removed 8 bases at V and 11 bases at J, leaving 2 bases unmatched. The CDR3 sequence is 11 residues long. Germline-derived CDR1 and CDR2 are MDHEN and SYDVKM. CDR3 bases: TGTGCCAGCGGACAGGGGGCGGCCCAGCATTTT. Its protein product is CASGQGAAQHF.

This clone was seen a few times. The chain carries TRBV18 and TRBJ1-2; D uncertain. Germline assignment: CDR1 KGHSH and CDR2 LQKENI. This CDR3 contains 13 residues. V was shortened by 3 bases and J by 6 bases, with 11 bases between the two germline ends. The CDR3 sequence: CASSPGMANGYTF. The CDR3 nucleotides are TGTGCCAGCTCACCTGGGATGGCCAATGGCTACACCTTC. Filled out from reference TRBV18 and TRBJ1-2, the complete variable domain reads NAGVMQNPRHLVRRRGQEARLRCSPMKGHSHVYWYRQLPEEGLKFMVYLQKENIIDESGMPKERFSAEFPKEGPSILRIQQVVRGDSAAYFCASSPGMANGYTFGSGTRLTVV.

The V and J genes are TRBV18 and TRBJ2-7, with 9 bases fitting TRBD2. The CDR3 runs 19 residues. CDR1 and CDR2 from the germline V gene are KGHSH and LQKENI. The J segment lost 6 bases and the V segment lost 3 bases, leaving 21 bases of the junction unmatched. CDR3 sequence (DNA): TGTGCCAGCTCACCCCGACAGATAGCCGGGACTAGCATTTTTGGCGAGCAGTACTTC. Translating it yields CASSPRQIAGTSIFGEQYF.

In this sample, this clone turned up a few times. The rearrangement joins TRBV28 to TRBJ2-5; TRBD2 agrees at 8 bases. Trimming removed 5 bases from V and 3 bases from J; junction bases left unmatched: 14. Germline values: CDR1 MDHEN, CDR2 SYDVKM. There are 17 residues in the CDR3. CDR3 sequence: CASSELRGGRGEETQYF. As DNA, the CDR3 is TGTGCCAGCAGTGAGCTCCGCGGGGGGCGCGGAGAAGAGACCCAGTACTTC.